Here is one T cell receptor (beta chain) with its context. The data are from a study of T-cell reconstitution after alpha-beta-depleted transplantation in children. Preparing the TCRbeta library involved the use of unique molecular identifiers. From the PCR reads, TCRdb called clonotypes with MiXCR, one entry per CDR3 protein. The sample lists some 500,000 distinct CDR3 sequences, 15% to 20% occurring once. V was clipped by 2 bases and J by 12 bases, with 17 bases between them. The CDR3 is 13 amino acids. Germline CDR1 reads ENHRY; CDR2 reads SYGVKD. V and J are TRBV10-3 and TRBJ2-7, with TRBD1 as a possible D gene (6 bases). The sequenced sample was PBMCs from the stem cell graft donor, obtained from the stem cell graft. This sequence originates from a human donor who donated a stem cell graft to a child with acute lymphoblastic leukemia. In nucleotides, the CDR3 is TGTGCCATCAGTGAGGGGGTTCTGGACAGCCCGTACTTC. Translating it yields CAISEGVLDSPYF.